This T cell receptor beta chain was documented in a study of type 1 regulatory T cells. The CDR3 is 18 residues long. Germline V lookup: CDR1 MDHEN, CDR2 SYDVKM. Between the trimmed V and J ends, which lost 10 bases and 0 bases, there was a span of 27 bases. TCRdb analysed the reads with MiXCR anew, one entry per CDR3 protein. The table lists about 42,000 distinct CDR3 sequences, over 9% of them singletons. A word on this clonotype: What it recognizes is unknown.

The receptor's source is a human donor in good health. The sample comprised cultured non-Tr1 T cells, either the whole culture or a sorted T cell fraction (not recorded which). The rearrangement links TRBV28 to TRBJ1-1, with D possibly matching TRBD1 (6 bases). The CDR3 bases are TGTGCCACCAATCCCCGGGGGAGGTTGGGGGCTATGAACACTGAAGCTTTCTTT. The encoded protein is CATNPRGRLGAMNTEAFF.